The 4 T cell receptor beta chains given below trace back to one sample, sequenced in a study of blood T cell repertoires in COVID-19 (dated by TCRdb to 2018 to 2021). The library was made by the immunoSEQ multiplex PCR assay. TCRdb retrieved this table from immuneACCESS and kept in-frame rearrangements only. Not all clones are present; in checked studies, unresolved V genes account for under half, and no reason is known for the remainder. In all, the sample holds around 100,000 clones, and approximately 83% of those were seen once. The top ten clonotypes cover around 6.9% of the sample. Sample: peripheral blood. These receptors were collected from a man aged 60 to 75 with acute or convalescent COVID-19.

This clone came up a few times. V gene TRBV9 combines with J gene TRBJ1-2; a possible D gene is TRBD1 (6 bases). Trimming stripped 1 base from V and 4 bases from J, with 14 bases between. The CDR3 contains 15 residues. The germline V gene encodes CDR1 SGDLS and CDR2 YYNGEE. The CDR3 region has the DNA TGTGCCAGCAGCGTATTCGAACAGGGCGGCTATGGCTACACCTTC. This codes for CASSVFEQGGYGYTF.

The sample holds a few counts of this clone. J is TRBJ1-3 and V is TRBV19; D perhaps matches TRBD1 (6 bases). Germline values: CDR1 LNHDA, CDR2 SQIVND (reference sequence). The germline V and J ends were trimmed by 7 bases and 4 bases, with 17 bases remaining between them. The CDR3 has 15 amino acids. The DNA for the CDR3 is TGTGCCAGTACCTCACAGGGTGCCGCCGGAAACACCATATATTTT. Translating it yields CASTSQGAAGNTIYF.

This chain joins TRBV9 and TRBJ2-1, with 9 bases identical to TRBD2. The CDR3 runs 15 residues. V lost 8 bases to trimming and J lost 0 bases; unmatched junction nucleotides: 6. The germline V gene has CDR1 SGDLS and CDR2 YYNGEE. The CDR3 here is CASSLAGLSYNEQFF. In nucleotides, the CDR3 is TGTGCCAGTTCCCTAGCGGGGCTCTCCTACAATGAGCAGTTCTTC.

CDR3 protein: CASSQDVGAQPQHF. The CDR3 bases are TGCGCCAGCAGCCAAGATGTAGGGGCGCAGCCCCAGCATTTT. This sequence joins TRBV4-1 and TRBJ1-5; TRBD1 might be the D (5 bases). This CDR3 has 14 amino acids. From germline, CDR1 is MGHRA and CDR2 YSYEKL. Trimming pared 0 bases from V and 7 bases from J, leaving 10 bases between.